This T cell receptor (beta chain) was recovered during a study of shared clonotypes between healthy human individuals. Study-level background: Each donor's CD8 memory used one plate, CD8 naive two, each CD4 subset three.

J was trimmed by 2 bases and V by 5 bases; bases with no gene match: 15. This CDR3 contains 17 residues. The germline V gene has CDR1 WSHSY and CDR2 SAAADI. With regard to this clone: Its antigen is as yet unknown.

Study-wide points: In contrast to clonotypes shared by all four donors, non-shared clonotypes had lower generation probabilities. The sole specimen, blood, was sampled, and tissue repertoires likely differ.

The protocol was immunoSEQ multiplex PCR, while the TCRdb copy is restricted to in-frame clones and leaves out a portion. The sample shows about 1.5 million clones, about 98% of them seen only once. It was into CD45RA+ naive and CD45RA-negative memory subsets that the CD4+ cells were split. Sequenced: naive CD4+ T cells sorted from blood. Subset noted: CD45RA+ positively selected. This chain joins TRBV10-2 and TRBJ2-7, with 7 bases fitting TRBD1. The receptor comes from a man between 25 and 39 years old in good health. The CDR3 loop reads CASSLRTGGLPTYEQYF. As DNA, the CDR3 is TGCGCCAGCAGTCTAAGGACAGGTGGGCTCCCTACCTACGAGCAGTACTTC.